The sequence of this T cell receptor (beta chain) was determined in a study of blood T cell repertoires in COVID-19. Study at large: Some COVID-19 samples were acute and others convalescent; all came from the United States, Italy and Spain. The cDNA or gDNA used as material had been derived from T cells, B-cell-depleted T cells, or PBMCs.

The CDR3 spans 11 residues. Trimming removed 4 bases from V and 10 bases from J; junction bases left unmatched: 6. CDR1 is DFQATT and CDR2 is SNEGSKA in the germline V gene (reference sequence). Original handling: Nucleated cell number was recorded as an estimate derived from reference gene primer amplification. Assay used: immunoSEQ multiplex PCR; TCRdb lists only in-frame clones, some missing. V and J calls and clone size are copied from that table; D and trimming were computed from the DNA. The sample consists of some 250,000 clones, 88% of them appearing once. J is TRBJ1-1 and V is TRBV20-1, with TRBD1 identical over 7 bases. Sequencing input: peripheral blood. The clonotype originates from a middle-aged woman who had recovered from COVID-19. The CDR3 DNA sequence: TGCAGTGCTACCCACAGGGGAGTAGCTTTCTTT. This codes for CSATHRGVAFF.